These T cell receptor beta chains were read from a single sample in a study of OX40 agonist ivuxolimab in advanced cancers. Produced via immunoSEQ multiplex PCR; TCRdb's table is partial and in-frame only. The sample lists tens of thousands of clones, 84% occurring once. Sequencing was performed on CD4+ or CD8+ T cells sorted from blood, taken in a trial of the OX40 agonist ivuxolimab. Receptors originate from an adult with an advanced solid tumor such as melanoma, head and neck, liver or kidney cancer. CDR3s include the opening cysteine and the closing phenylalanine or tryptophan. D genes are given only for firm matches. Size is omitted from some rows. Given values are once, few, many or a class for expanded clones.

-	TRBV5-1	TRBJ2-2	-	CASSLMSIRVAGELFF	TGCGCCAGCAGCTTAATGAGTATTCGAGTCGCCGGGGAGCTGTTTTTT
-	TRBV27	TRBJ1-1	TRBD1	CASSLTGGGWTEAFF	TGTGCCAGCAGTCTCACAGGGGGCGGGTGGACTGAAGCTTTCTTT
-	TRBV5-1	TRBJ1-1	-	CASSLYPGLTEAFF	TGCGCCAGCAGCTTGTATCCAGGGTTAACTGAAGCTTTCTTT
once	TRBV9	TRBJ2-3	-	CASSEPGLASTDTQYF	TGTGCCAGCAGCGAACCGGGACTCGCTAGCACAGATACGCAGTATTTT
-	TRBV6-1	TRBJ1-1	-	CAIQGTAAVEAFF	TGTGCCATACAGGGAACAGCAGCCGTTGAAGCTTTCTTT
-	TRBV6-1	TRBJ2-5	-	CASSETPGETQYF	TGTGCCAGCAGTGAAACCCCGGGGGAGACCCAGTACTTC
-	TRBV2	TRBJ1-6	-	CASSEKRGASNSPLHF	TGTGCCAGCAGTGAAAAGAGGGGGGCAAGTAATTCACCCCTCCACTTT
-	TRBV19	TRBJ2-2	TRBD1	CASSRDRANTGELFF	TGTGCCAGTAGCCGGGACAGGGCAAACACCGGGGAGCTGTTTTTT
-	TRBV7-8	TRBJ1-1	-	CASSLDSPMMNTEAFF	TGTGCCAGCAGCTTAGATAGTCCCATGATGAACACTGAAGCTTTCTTT
-	TRBV6-5	TRBJ2-7	-	CASSYRESLYEQYF	TGTGCCAGCAGTTACAGGGAGTCTCTCTACGAGCAGTACTTC
-	TRBV11-2	TRBJ2-1	TRBD1	CASSLNRGPSSYNEQFF	TGTGCCAGCAGCCTGAACAGGGGGCCTTCCTCCTACAATGAGCAGTTCTTC
-	TRBV4-3	TRBJ1-2	TRBD1	CASSHDTGTGGRGYTF	TGCGCCAGCAGCCACGACACCGGGACAGGGGGCAGAGGGTACACCTTC
-	TRBV18	TRBJ2-1	TRBD1	CASSPPSGGRYNEQFF	TGTGCCAGCTCACCACCATCAGGGGGTCGCTACAATGAGCAGTTCTTC
-	TRBV12-1	TRBJ2-7	-	CASSPCPDRGNFF	TGTGCCAGCAGCCCTTGCCCTGACAGGGGTAATTTCTTC
-	TRBV7-9	TRBJ2-3	-	CASSLVSGTDTQYF	TGTGCCAGCAGCTTAGTATCGGGCACAGATACGCAGTATTTT
-	TRBV23-1	TRBJ2-3	-	CASSQGGVRVMGDTQYF	TGCGCCAGCAGTCAAGGAGGGGTGAGGGTAATGGGAGATACGCAGTATTTT
-	TRBV7-2	TRBJ2-2	TRBD2	CASSLGLAGGSQAGELFF	TGTGCCAGCAGCCTCGGACTAGCGGGAGGCTCACAGGCCGGGGAGCTGTTTTTT
-	TRBV5-4	TRBJ1-4	TRBD1	CASSSSRDRNEKLFF	TGTGCCAGCAGCTCGTCCCGGGACAGGAATGAAAAACTGTTTTTT
-	TRBV7-2	TRBJ2-5	TRBD2	CASSFWRGGRPEETQYF	TGTGCCAGCAGCTTTTGGCGGGGGGGTAGACCGGAGGAGACCCAGTACTTC
-	TRBV7-2	TRBJ2-7	TRBD1	CASSLDNRGREQYF	TGTGCCAGCAGCTTGGATAACAGGGGGCGCGAGCAGTACTTC
-	TRBV6-5	TRBJ1-3	-	CASVGIGTAGNTIYF	TGTGCCAGCGTTGGGATCGGGACTGCTGGAAACACCATATATTTT
once	TRBV14	TRBJ2-7	TRBD1	CASSQDTGGYEQYF	TGTGCCAGCAGCCAAGATACAGGGGGGTACGAGCAGTACTTC
-	TRBV5-1	TRBJ2-3	-	CASSLVGTSTDTQYF	TGCGCCAGCAGCTTGGTGGGGACTTCCACAGATACGCAGTATTTT
-	TRBV5-1	TRBJ2-1	-	CASSLGQSHNEQFF	TGCGCCAGCAGCTTGGGGCAGAGCCACAATGAGCAGTTCTTC
-	TRBV4-1	TRBJ1-4	-	CASSQRQGNEKLFF	TGCGCCAGCAGCCAACGTCAGGGGAATGAAAAACTGTTTTTT
-	TRBV6-1	TRBJ1-6	-	CASSETHSPLHF	TGTGCCAGCAGTGAAACTCATTCACCCCTCCACTTT
-	TRBV5-6	TRBJ1-5	-	CASSLERGQGGQPQHF	TGTGCCAGCAGCTTGGAGCGTGGGCAGGGTGGTCAGCCCCAGCATTTT
-	TRBV11-2	TRBJ2-3	-	CASSFGGYTDTQYF	TGTGCCAGCAGTTTCGGGGGTTACACAGATACGCAGTATTTT
-	TRBV7-2	TRBJ1-2	-	CASSPRSDGYTF	TGTGCCAGCAGCCCGCGGTCGGATGGCTACACCTTC
-	TRBV4-3	TRBJ2-7	-	CASSQSGQGNDEQYF	TGCGCCAGCAGCCAATCTGGGCAGGGGAATGACGAGCAGTACTTC
once	TRBV29-1	TRBJ2-3	-	CSVVGSPGSTDTQYF	TGCAGCGTTGTGGGCAGCCCTGGAAGCACAGATACGCAGTATTTT
few	TRBV5-4	TRBJ2-1	-	CASSFDLSGSEQFF	TGTGCCAGCAGCTTCGACCTTAGCGGTAGTGAGCAGTTCTTC
-	TRBV11-2	TRBJ1-6	-	CASSLGMDGLGPLHF	TGTGCCAGCAGCTTAGGTATGGACGGCCTTGGCCCCCTCCACTTT
-	TRBV5-1	TRBJ1-4	-	CASSFQGVSNEKLFF	TGCGCCAGCAGCTTCCAGGGAGTTTCTAATGAAAAACTGTTTTTT
once	TRBV19	TRBJ1-5	-	CASSQGTGQPQHF	TGTGCCAGTAGTCAGGGAACAGGTCAGCCCCAGCATTTT
-	TRBV6-6	TRBJ1-5	-	CASTVRQHSNQPQHF	TGTGCCAGCACGGTTAGACAGCATTCCAATCAGCCCCAGCATTTT
-	TRBV5-5	TRBJ2-5	-	CASSPERGFFETQYF	TGTGCCAGCAGCCCCGAACGGGGATTCTTTGAGACCCAGTACTTC
-	TRBV30	TRBJ2-7	TRBD1	CAWGDRGREQYF	TGTGCCTGGGGGGACAGGGGGCGAGAGCAGTACTTC
-	TRBV7-2	TRBJ1-5	-	CASSYRDNQPQHF	TGTGCCAGCAGCTACAGAGACAATCAGCCCCAGCATTTT